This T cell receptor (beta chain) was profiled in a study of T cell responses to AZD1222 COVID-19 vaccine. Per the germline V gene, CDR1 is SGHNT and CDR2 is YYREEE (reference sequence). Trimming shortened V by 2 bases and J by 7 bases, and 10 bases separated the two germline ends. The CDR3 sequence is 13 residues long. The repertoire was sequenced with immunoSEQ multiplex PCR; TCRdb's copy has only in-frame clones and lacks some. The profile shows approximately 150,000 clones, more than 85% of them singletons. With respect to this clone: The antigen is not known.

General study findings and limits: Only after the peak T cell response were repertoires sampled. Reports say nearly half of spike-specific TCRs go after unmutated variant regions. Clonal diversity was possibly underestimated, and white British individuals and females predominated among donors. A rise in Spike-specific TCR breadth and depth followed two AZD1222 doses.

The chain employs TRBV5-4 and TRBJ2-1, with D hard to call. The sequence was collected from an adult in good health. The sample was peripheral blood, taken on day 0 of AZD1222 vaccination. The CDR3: CASSFTDRNEQFF. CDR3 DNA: TGTGCCAGCAGCTTCACAGACCGGAATGAGCAGTTCTTC.